The subject of this entry is one T cell receptor beta chain. The method was immunoSEQ multiplex PCR; TCRdb's version includes in-frame clones alone and lacks a portion of them. The table records around 20,000 clones, about 87% of them present only once. This sample is part of a study of blood T cell repertoires in COVID-19. The CDR3 has 14 residues. The germline CDR1 and CDR2 sequences are LGHDT and YNNKEL (reference sequence). V was shortened by 1 base and J by 4 bases, with 10 bases between the two germline ends. The receptor's source is a human donor in a cohort sampled during active COVID-19. The donor label of this sample is uncertain. The sequenced sample was peripheral blood. This chain uses TRBV3-1 (or the pseudogene TRBV3-2) with TRBJ1-2; D ambiguous. CDR3: CASSQVRSTYGYTF. In nucleotides, the CDR3 is TGTGCCAGCAGCCAAGTTAGGAGCACCTATGGCTACACCTTC.